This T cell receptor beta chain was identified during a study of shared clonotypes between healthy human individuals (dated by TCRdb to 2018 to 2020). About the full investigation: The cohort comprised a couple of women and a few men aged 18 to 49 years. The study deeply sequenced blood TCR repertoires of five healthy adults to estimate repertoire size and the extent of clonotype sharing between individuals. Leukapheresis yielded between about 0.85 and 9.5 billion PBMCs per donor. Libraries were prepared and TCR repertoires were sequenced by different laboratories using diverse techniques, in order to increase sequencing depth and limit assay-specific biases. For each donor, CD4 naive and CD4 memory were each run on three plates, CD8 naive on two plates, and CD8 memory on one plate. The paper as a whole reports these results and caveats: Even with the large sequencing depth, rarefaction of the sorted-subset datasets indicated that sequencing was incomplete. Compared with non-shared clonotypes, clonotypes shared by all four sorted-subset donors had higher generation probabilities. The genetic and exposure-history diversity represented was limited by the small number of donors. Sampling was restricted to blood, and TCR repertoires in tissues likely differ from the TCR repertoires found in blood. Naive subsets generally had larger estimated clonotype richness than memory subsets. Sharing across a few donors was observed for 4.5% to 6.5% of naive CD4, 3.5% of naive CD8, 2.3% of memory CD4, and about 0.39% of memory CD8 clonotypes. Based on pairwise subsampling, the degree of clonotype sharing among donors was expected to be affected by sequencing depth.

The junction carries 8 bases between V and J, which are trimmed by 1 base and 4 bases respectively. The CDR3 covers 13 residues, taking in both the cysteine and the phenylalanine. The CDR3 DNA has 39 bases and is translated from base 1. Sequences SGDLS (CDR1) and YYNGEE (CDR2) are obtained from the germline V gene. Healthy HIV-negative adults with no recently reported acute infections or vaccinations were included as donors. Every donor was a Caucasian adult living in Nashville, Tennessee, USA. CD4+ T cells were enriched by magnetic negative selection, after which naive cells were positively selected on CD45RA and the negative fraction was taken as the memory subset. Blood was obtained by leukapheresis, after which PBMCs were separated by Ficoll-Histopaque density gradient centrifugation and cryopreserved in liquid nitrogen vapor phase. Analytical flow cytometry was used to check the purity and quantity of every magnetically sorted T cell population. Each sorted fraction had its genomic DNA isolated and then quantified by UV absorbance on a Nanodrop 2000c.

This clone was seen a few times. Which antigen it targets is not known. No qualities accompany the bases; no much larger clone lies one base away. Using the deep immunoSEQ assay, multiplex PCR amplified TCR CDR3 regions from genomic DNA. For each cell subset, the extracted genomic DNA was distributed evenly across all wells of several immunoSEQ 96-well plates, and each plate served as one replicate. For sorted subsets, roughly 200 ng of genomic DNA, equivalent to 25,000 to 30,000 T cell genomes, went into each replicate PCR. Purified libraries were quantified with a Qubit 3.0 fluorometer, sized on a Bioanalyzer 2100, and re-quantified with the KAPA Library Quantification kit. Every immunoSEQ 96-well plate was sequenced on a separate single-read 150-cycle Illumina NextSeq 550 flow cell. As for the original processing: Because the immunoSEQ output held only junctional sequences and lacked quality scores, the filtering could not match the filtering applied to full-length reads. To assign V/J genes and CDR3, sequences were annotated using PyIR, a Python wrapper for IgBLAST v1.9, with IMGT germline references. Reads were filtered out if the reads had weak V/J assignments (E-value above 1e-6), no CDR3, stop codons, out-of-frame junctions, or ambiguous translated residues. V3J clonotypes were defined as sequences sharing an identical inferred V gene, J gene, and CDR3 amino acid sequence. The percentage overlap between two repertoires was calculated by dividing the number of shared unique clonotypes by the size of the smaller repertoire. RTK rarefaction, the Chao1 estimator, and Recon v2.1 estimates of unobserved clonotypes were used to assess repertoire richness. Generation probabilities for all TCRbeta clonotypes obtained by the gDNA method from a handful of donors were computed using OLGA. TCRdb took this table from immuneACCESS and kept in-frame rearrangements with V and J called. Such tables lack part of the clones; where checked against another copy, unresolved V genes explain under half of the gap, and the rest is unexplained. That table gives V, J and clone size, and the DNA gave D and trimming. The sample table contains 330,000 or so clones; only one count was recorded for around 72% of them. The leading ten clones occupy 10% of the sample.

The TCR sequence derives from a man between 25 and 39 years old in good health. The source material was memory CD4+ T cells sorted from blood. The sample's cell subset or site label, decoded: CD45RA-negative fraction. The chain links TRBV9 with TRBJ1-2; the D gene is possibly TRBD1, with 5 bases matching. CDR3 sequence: CASSVRGTYGYTF. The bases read TGTGCCAGCAGCGTACGGGGCACCTATGGCTACACCTTC.